This is a list of T cell receptor beta chains from one sample in a study of post-analysis software for immune sequencing data. One entry per CDR3 protein, called by TCRdb with MiXCR from the PCR reads. The sample records some 240,000 distinct CDR3 sequences, 36% being singletons. The sample was blood. All receptors come from a girl aged 5-17 years with multiple sclerosis. The CDR3 runs from the conserved cysteine through the conserved F or W. The D gene is left open where the match is weak. The size of a clone is reported for some rows only, either as once, few or many, or as a class for expanded clones.

CASSVYGANVLTF	TGTGCCAGCAGTGTGTATGGGGCCAACGTCCTGACTTTC	-	-	TRBJ2-6	TRBV25-1
CASSPGGSTEAFF	TGTGCCAGCAGCCCCGGGGGAAGCACTGAAGCTTTCTTT	many	-	TRBJ1-1	TRBV9
CASSEVRTNYGYTF	TGTGCCAGCAGTGAAGTTAGGACTAACTATGGCTACACCTTC	-	-	TRBJ1-2	TRBV2
CASSLSYRATEAFF	TGTGCCAGCAGTTTATCGTACAGGGCCACTGAAGCTTTCTTT	-	-	TRBJ1-1	TRBV6-2/TRBV6-3
CASSRQGGGNQPQHF	TGTGCCAGCAGTCGACAGGGGGGCGGCAATCAGCCCCAGCATTTT	many	TRBD1	TRBJ1-5	TRBV6-6
CASSNGAGGSSGANVLTF	TGCGCCAGCAGTAACGGAGCGGGAGGTAGCTCTGGGGCCAACGTCCTGACTTTC	many	TRBD2	TRBJ2-6	TRBV5-1
CSVGRGSGHNEQFF	TGCAGCGTTGGGAGGGGGAGTGGACACAATGAGCAGTTCTTC	-	-	TRBJ2-1	TRBV29-1
CASSWTGAHQPQHF	TGCGCCAGCAGCTGGACAGGGGCCCATCAGCCCCAGCATTTT	-	TRBD1	TRBJ1-5	TRBV5-1
CSARLAGHNEQFF	TGCAGTGCTCGGCTAGCGGGGCACAATGAGCAGTTCTTC	once	TRBD2	TRBJ2-1	TRBV20-1
CASSVGQEKAFF	TGCGCCAGCAGCGTCGGACAGGAGAAAGCTTTCTTT	-	TRBD1	TRBJ1-1	TRBV5-1
CAFCSGTSVPSDYNEQFF	TGTGCCTTCTGCTCCGGGACTAGCGTTCCGAGCGACTACAATGAGCAGTTCTTC	-	-	TRBJ2-1	TRBV21-1
CASSQEWGGGDTYSYNKQFF	TGTGCCAGCAGCCAAGAATGGGGCGGGGGGGATACCTACTCCTACAATAAGCAGTTCTTC	-	TRBD2	TRBJ2-1	TRBV3-1
CASSQVDGFFNTEAFF	TGCGCCAGCAGCCAAGTAGACGGATTCTTTAACACTGAAGCTTTCTTT	many	-	TRBJ1-1	TRBV4-1
CASSPGHNYEQYF	TGTGCCAGCAGTCCAGGGCACAACTACGAGCAGTACTTC	-	-	TRBJ2-7	TRBV6-6
CASSMKQGEYGYTF	TGCGCCAGCAGCATGAAACAGGGAGAATATGGCTACACCTTC	-	-	TRBJ1-2	TRBV4-1
CASSLDDRGPGGYTF	TGTGCCAGCAGTTTAGATGACAGGGGTCCTGGTGGCTACACCTTC	many	TRBD1	TRBJ1-2	TRBV12-3/TRBV12-4
CASSMGPDTEAFF	TGCGCCAGCAGCATGGGACCCGACACTGAAGCTTTCTTT	few	-	TRBJ1-1	TRBV5-1
CASSFLRSGDRDTQYF	TGTGCCAGCAGCTTTTTACGATCGGGGGATCGAGATACGCAGTATTTT	-	-	TRBJ2-3	TRBV5-8
CASRVQGILYF	TGTGCCAGCAGGGTACAGGGAATTCTGTACTTC	many	-	TRBJ2-5	TRBV2
CASSQDPPREGRNNEQFF	TGTGCCAGCAGCCAAGATCCCCCTCGGGAGGGCCGCAACAATGAGCAGTTCTTC	many	TRBD2	TRBJ2-1	TRBV14
CSADMDLAADYNEQFF	TGCAGTGCTGATATGGATCTAGCAGCCGACTACAATGAGCAGTTCTTC	-	-	TRBJ2-1	TRBV20-1
CASILLGVSTEAFF	TGTGCCAGCATCCTGTTAGGTGTGTCCACTGAAGCTTTCTTT	-	-	TRBJ1-1	TRBV12-3/TRBV12-4
CASSLEPHNEQYF	TGTGCCAGCAGCTTGGAACCCCACAATGAGCAGTACTTC	-	-	TRBJ2-7	TRBV5-5
CSARLRGTYEQYF	TGCAGTGCTAGACTCCGGGGGACCTACGAGCAGTACTTC	many	-	TRBJ2-7	TRBV20-1
CASSLTRQDEQFF	TGTGCCAGCAGCTTAACGAGACAGGATGAGCAGTTCTTC	many	-	TRBJ2-1	TRBV7-3
CAISDGNTIYF	TGTGCCATCAGTGACGGGAACACCATATATTTT	few	-	TRBJ1-3	TRBV10-3
CASNTKGRGHTVDLNEKLFF	TGTGCCAGCAACACTAAGGGGAGGGGACACACGGTGGATCTAAATGAAAAACTGTTTTTT	few	-	TRBJ1-4	TRBV5-6
CASSLAQHSYEQYF	TGTGCCAGCAGCTTAGCGCAGCACTCCTACGAGCAGTACTTC	-	-	TRBJ2-7	TRBV7-2
CASSPWEGGGSSYNEQFF	TGCGCCAGCAGCCCGTGGGAGGGGGGGGGCAGTTCCTACAATGAGCAGTTCTTC	many	-	TRBJ2-1	TRBV5-1
CASTPPVGDTQYF	TGCGCCAGCACCCCTCCGGTCGGTGATACGCAGTATTTT	many	-	TRBJ2-3	TRBV5-1
CASSSDRTSGFYEQYF	TGTGCCAGCAGCTCAGATAGGACTAGCGGTTTCTACGAGCAGTACTTC	-	TRBD2	TRBJ2-7	TRBV7-2
CASSSTGGRESQHF	TGCGCCAGCAGTTCTACAGGGGGCCGGGAGTCCCAGCATTTT	-	TRBD1	TRBJ1-5	TRBV5-1
CASSYRGGTGELFF	TGTGCCAGCAGTTATCGAGGGGGAACCGGGGAGCTGTTTTTT	few	-	TRBJ2-2	TRBV6-5
CRGQGSSYEQYF	TGCAGGGGACAGGGGAGCTCCTACGAGCAGTACTTC	-	TRBD1	TRBJ2-7	TRBV20-1
CASSPRTGSSSNQPQHF	TGTGCCAGCAGTCCGCGTACCGGGAGTTCTAGCAATCAGCCCCAGCATTTT	many	-	TRBJ1-5	TRBV2
CASRILAGTEQFF	TGTGCCAGCAGGATACTAGCGGGGACTGAGCAGTTCTTC	-	TRBD2	TRBJ2-1	TRBV7-2
CASSLGGQARGIQYF	TGTGCCAGCAGTTTAGGCGGACAGGCGCGCGGCATTCAGTACTTC	many	TRBD1	TRBJ2-4	TRBV28
CAISDGSGRDEQYF	TGTGCCATCAGTGACGGTAGCGGGAGGGACGAGCAGTACTTC	-	TRBD2	TRBJ2-7	TRBV10-3
CSASSGTGRTDTQYF	TGCAGTGCTTCCAGCGGGACGGGGAGGACAGATACGCAGTATTTT	many	TRBD2	TRBJ2-3	TRBV20-1
CASRMVGAGNTEAFF	TGTGCCAGCAGGATGGTGGGGGCGGGGAACACTGAAGCTTTCTTT	few	-	TRBJ1-1	TRBV7-2
CASSLTMAAEAFF	TGTGCCAGCAGCTTAACCATGGCGGCGGAAGCTTTCTTT	many	-	TRBJ1-1	TRBV7-3